This entry is about one T cell receptor beta chain. CDR1 and CDR2 from the germline V gene are SEHNR and FQNEAQ (reference sequence). The CDR3 length is 15 residues. Deletions cut 0 bases from V and 3 bases from J, with 12 bases between. This sample was included in a study of OX40 agonist ivuxolimab in advanced cancers. The assay was immunoSEQ multiplex PCR, and TCRdb's table has in-frame clones only and misses some. The sample lists roughly 48,000 clones, 80% to 90% seen once, with around a third in the top ten. The rearrangement links TRBV7-9 to TRBJ2-7; D not resolved. The source is an adult with an advanced solid tumor such as melanoma, head and neck, liver or kidney cancer. The material was CD4+ or CD8+ T cells sorted from blood, obtained in a trial of the OX40 agonist ivuxolimab. As DNA, the CDR3 is TGTGCCAGCAGCTTAGCCTACCTCTACGACTACGAGCAGTACTTC. It is translated as CASSLAYLYDYEQYF.